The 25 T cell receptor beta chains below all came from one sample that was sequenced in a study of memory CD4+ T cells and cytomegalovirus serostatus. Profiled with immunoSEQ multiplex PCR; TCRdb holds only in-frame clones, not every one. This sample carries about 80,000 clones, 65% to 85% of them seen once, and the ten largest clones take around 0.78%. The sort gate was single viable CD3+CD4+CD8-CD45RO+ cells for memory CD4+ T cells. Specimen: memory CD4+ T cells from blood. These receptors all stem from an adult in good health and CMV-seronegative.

This CDR3 reads CASSGTGYPGELFF. The CDR3 DNA is TGTGCCAGCAGCGGAACAGGGTATCCCGGGGAGCTGTTTTTT. The chain links TRBV9 to TRBJ2-2; D might be TRBD1 (6 bases). Per the germline V gene, CDR1 is SGDLS and CDR2 is YYNGEE. The V gene lost 3 bases and the J gene lost 6 bases, with 12 bases spanning the gap. The CDR3 sequence is 14 residues long.

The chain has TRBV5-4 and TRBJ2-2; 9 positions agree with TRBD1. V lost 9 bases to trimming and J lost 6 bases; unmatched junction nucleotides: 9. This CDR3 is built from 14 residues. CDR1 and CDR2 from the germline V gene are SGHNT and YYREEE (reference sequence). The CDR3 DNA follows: TGTGCCATCCCGGGACAGGGTGTCTCCGGGGAGCTGTTTTTT. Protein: CAIPGQGVSGELFF.

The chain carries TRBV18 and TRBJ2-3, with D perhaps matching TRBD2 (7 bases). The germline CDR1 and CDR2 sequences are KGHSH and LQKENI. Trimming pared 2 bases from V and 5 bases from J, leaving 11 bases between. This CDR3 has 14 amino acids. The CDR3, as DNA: TGTGCCAGCTCACCATCTAGGGGGGGAGATACGCAGTATTTT. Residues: CASSPSRGGDTQYF.

CDR3 coding DNA: TGTGCCAGCAGTGAGACCACTTTACATGAGCAGTTCTTC. Translating gives CASSETTLHEQFF. This chain connects TRBV6-4 to TRBJ2-1; D call uncertain. V lost 3 bases and J 8 bases, leaving 11 bases between the germline ends. CDR1 is MRHNA and CDR2 is SNTAGT in the germline V gene. CDR3 length: 13 amino acids.

The CDR3 region is CASTPKQGGGTEAFF. The CDR3 DNA reads TGTGCCAGTACCCCAAAGCAGGGGGGGGGCACTGAAGCTTTCTTT. This rearrangement joins TRBV6-5 to TRBJ1-1; 7 bases agree with TRBD1. Germline-derived CDR1 and CDR2 are MNHEY and SVGAGI. The V segment lost 9 bases and the J segment 4 bases; nucleotides outside the gene matches: 14. This CDR3 has 15 residues.

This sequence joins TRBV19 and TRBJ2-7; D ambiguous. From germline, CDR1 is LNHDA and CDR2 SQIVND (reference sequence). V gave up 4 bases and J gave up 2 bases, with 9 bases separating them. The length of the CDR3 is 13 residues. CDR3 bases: TGTGCCAGTAGTACGTCAAGAACCTACGAGCAGTACTTC. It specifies CASSTSRTYEQYF.

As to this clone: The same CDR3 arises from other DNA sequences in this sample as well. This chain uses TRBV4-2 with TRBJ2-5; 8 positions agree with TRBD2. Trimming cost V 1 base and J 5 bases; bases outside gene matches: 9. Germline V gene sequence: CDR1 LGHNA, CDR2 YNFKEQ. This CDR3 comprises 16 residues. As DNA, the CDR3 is TGTGCCAGCAGCCAAGGAAACGGGGGGGCGTTGGAGACCCAGTACTTC. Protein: CASSQGNGGALETQYF.

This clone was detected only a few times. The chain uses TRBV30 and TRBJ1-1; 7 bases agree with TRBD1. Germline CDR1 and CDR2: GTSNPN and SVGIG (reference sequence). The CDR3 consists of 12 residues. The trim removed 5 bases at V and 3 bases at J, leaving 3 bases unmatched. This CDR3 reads CAWDRAYTEAFF. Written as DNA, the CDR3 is TGTGCCTGGGACAGGGCCTACACTGAAGCTTTCTTT. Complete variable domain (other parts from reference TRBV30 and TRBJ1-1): SQTIHQWPATLVQPVGSPLSLECTVEGTSNPNLYWYRQAAGRGLQLLFYSVGIGQISSEVPQNLSASRPQDRQFILSSKKLLLSDSGFYLCAWDRAYTEAFFGQGTRLTVV.

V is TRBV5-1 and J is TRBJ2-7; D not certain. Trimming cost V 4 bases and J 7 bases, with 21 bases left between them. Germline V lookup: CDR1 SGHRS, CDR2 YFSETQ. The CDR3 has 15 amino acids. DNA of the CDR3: TGCGCCAGCAGCCTGAGTTTGGGTTCGCGAGCGGAGCAGTACTTC. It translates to CASSLSLGSRAEQYF.

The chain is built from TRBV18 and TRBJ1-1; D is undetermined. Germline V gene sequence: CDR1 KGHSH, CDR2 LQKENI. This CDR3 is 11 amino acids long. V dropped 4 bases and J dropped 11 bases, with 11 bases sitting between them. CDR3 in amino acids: CASSLNFGAFF. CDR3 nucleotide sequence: TGTGCCAGCTCACTCAACTTTGGTGCTTTCTTT.

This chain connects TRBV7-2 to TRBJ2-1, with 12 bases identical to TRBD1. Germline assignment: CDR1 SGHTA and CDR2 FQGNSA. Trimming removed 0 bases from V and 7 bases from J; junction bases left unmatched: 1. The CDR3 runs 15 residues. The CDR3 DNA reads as TGTGCCAGCAGCTTAGCGGGACAGGGGGCGAATGAGCAGTTCTTC. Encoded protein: CASSLAGQGANEQFF.

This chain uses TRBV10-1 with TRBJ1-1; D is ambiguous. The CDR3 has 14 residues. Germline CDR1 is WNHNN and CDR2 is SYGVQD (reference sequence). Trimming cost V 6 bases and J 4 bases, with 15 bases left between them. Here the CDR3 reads CASSRGSPGTEAFF. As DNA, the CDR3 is TGCGCCAGCAGCCGGGGTTCACCGGGCACTGAAGCTTTCTTT.

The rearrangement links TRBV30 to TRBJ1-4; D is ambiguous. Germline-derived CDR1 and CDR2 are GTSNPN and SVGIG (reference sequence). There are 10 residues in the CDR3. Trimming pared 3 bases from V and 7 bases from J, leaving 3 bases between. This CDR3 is CAWRREKLFF. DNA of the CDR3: TGTGCCTGGAGGCGTGAAAAACTGTTTTTT. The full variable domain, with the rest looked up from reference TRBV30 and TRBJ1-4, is SQTIHQWPATLVQPVGSPLSLECTVEGTSNPNLYWYRQAAGRGLQLLFYSVGIGQISSEVPQNLSASRPQDRQFILSSKKLLLSDSGFYLCAWRREKLFFGSGTQLSVL.

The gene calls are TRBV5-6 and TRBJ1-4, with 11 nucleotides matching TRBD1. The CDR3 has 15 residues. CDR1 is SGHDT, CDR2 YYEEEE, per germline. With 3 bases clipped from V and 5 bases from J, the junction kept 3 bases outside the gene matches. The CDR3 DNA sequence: TGTGCCAGCAGCTACCGGGACAGGGGGAATGAAAAACTGTTTTTT. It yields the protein CASSYRDRGNEKLFF.

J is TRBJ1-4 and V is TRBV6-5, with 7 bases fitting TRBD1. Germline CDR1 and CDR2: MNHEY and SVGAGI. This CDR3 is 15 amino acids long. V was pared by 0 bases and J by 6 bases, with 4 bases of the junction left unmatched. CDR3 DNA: TGTGCCAGCAGTTACTCCGGCAGGGGGTATGAAAAACTGTTTTTT. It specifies CASSYSGRGYEKLFF.

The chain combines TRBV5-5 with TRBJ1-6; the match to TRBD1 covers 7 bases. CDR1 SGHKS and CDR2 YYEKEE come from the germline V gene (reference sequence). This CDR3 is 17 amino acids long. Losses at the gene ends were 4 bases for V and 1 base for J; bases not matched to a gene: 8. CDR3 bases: TGTGCCAGCAGCCCCGGACCGACAGGGTCCTATAATTCACCCCTCCACTTT. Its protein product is CASSPGPTGSYNSPLHF.

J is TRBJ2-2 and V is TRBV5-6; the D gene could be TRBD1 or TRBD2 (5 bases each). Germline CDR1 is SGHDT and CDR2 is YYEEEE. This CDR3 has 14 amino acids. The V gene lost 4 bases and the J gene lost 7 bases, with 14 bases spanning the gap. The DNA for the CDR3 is TGTGCCAGCAGCAAAGACCGGGACGACGGGGAGCTGTTTTTT. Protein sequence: CASSKDRDDGELFF.

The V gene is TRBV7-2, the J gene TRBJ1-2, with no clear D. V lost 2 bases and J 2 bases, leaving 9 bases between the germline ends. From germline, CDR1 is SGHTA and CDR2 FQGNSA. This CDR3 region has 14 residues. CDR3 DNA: TGTGCCAGCAGCTTATCCCACACGAACTATGGCTACACCTTC. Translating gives CASSLSHTNYGYTF.

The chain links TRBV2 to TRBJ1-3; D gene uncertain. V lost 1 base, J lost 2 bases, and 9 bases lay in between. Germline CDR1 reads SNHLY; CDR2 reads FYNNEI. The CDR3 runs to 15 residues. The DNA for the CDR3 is TGTGCCAGCAGTGAAGGCGGGAGGGCTGGAAACACCATATATTTT. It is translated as CASSEGGRAGNTIYF.

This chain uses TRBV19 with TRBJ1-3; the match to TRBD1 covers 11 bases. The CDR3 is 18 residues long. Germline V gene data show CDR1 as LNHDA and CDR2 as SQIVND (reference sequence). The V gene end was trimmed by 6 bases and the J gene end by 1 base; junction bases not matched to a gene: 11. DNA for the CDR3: TGTGCCAGTAGACCGGGACAGGGGGTTTGGGCATCTGGAAACACCATATATTTT. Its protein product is CASRPGQGVWASGNTIYF.

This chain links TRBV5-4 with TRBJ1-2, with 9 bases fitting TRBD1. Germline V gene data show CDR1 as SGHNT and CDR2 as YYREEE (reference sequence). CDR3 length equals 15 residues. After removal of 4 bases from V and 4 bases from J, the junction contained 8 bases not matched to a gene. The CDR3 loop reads CASSPDRGSPYGYTF. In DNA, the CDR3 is TGTGCCAGCAGCCCTGACAGGGGGTCGCCCTATGGCTACACCTTC.

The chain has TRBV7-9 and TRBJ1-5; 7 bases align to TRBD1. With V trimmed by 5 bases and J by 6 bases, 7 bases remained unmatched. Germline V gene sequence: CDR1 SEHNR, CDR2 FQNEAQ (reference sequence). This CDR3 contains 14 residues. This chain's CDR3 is CASSPPGTAQPQHF. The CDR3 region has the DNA TGTGCCAGCAGCCCCCCGGGGACAGCTCAGCCCCAGCATTTT.

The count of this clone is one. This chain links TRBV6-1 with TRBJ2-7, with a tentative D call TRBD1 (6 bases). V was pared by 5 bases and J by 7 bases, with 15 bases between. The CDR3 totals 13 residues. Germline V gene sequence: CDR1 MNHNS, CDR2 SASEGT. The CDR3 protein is CASSPTQGREQYF. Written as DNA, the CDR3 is TGTGCCAGCAGTCCCACCCAGGGGCGGGAGCAGTACTTC.

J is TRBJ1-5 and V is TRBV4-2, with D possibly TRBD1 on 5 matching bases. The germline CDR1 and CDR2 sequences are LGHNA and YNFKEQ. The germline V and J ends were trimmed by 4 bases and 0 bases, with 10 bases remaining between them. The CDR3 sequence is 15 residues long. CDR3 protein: CASSPGGGSNQPQHF. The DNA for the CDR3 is TGTGCCAGCAGCCCGGGGGGGGGTAGCAATCAGCCCCAGCATTTT.

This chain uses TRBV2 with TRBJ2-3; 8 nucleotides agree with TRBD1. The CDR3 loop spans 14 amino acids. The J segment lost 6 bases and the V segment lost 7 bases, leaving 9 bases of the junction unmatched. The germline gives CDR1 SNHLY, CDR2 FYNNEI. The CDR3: CASTRTGTLDTQYF. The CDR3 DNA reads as TGTGCCAGCACTAGGACAGGGACCCTTGATACGCAGTATTTT.